This is a list of T cell receptor beta chains from one sample in a study of Ad26.COV2.S vaccination and SARS-CoV-2 variants. Here immunoSEQ multiplex PCR was the method, and the copy in TCRdb shows in-frame clones only, minus some. The sample yields about 430,000 clones, 90% seen once. This sample comprised peripheral blood, obtained in a trial of Ad26.COV2.S vaccine versus placebo. The receptor set was obtained from a person aged 18-60 years who received the Ad26.COV2.S COVID-19 vaccine or a placebo. Both conserved end residues are part of each CDR3. For some rows the clone size is stated as once, few or many, or as a class when expanded; others skip it.

- | TRBV6-6 | CASMNTGGTNEKLFF
once | TRBV25-1 | CASSEPGKAGNYGYTF
- | TRBV7-9 | CASSLGRDRIVYNEQFF
- | TRBV19 | CASSIQGWETQYF
- | TRBV7-2 | CASSLVAGVGYEQYF
- | TRBV7-9 | CASSSGTLSGRTLGYTF
- | TRBV2 | CARSRDLNTEAFF
- | TRBV4-3 | CASSQDLVTSGGYEQYF
- | TRBV27 | CASSLRGMNTEAFF
- | TRBV10-3 | CATDRGRKETQYF
- | TRBV9 | CASSPNGGLAGYEQYF